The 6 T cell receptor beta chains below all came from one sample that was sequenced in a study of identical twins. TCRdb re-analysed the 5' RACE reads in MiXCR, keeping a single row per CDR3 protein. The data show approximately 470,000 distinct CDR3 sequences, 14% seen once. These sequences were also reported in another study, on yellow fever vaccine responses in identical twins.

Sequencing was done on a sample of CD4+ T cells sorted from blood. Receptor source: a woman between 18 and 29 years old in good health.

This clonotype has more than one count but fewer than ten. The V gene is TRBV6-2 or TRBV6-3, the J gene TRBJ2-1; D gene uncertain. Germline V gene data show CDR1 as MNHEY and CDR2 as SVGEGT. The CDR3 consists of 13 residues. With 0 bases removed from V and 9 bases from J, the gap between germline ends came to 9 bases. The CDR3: CASSYSGIGEQFF. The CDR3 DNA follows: TGTGCCAGCAGTTACTCAGGAATAGGTGAGCAGTTCTTC.

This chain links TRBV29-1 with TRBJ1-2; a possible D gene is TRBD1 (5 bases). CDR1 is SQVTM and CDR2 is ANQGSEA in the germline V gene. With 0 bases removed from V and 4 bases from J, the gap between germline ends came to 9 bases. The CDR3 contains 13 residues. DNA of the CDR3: TGCAGCGTTGAAGACAGGGCTTCCTATGGCTACACCTTC. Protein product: CSVEDRASYGYTF.

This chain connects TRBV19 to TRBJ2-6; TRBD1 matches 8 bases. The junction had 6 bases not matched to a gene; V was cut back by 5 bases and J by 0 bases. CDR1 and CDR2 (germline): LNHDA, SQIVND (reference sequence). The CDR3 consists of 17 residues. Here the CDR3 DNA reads TGTGCCAGTAGTGGACAGGGCAAATACTCTGGGGCCAACGTCCTGACTTTC. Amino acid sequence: CASSGQGKYSGANVLTF.

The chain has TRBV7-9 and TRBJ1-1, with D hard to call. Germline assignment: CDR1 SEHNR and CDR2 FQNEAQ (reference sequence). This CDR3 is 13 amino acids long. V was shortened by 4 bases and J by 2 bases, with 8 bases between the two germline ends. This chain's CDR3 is CASSWAVNTEAFF. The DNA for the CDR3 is TGTGCCAGCAGCTGGGCTGTTAACACTGAAGCTTTCTTT. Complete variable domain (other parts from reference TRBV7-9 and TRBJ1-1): DTGVSQNPRHKITKRGQNVTFRCDPISEHNRLYWYRQTLGQGPEFLTYFQNEAQLEKSRLLSDRFSAERPKGSFSTLEIQRTEQGDSAMYLCASSWAVNTEAFFGQGTRLTVV.

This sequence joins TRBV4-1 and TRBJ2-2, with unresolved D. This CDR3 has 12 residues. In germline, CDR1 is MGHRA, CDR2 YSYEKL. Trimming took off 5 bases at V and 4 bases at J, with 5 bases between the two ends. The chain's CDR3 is CASSDLTGELFF. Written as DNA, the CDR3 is TGCGCCAGCAGCGACCTCACCGGGGAGCTGTTTTTT.

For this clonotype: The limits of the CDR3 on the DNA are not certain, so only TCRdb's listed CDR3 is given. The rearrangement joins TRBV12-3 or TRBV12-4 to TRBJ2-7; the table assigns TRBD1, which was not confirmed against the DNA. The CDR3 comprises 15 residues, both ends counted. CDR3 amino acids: CASSFALGASSREYF.